The sequence of this TCR beta chain was determined in a study of glioma-infiltrating T cells. Findings of the study overall: Tissue-blood divergence was below expectation in non-neoplastic patients, above in gliomas.

The CDR3 is made up of 12 amino acids. V dropped 4 bases and J dropped 8 bases, with 14 bases sitting between them. The germline gives CDR1 SQVTM, CDR2 ANQGSEA. Using RNA template, CDR3s of TCR alpha and beta were amplified with iRepertoire arm-PCR. TCRdb itself ran the multiplex PCR reads through MiXCR, one entry per CDR3 protein. This repertoire shows approximately 89,000 distinct CDR3 sequences, around 23% found once; its top ten account for roughly 6.7%. At least ten counts were recorded for this clonotype. Its specificity is unknown. The TCR comes from a human donor with low-grade glioma or glioblastoma, undergoing nonglioma brain surgery, or in good health (not recorded which). V and J are TRBV29-1 and TRBJ1-2, with D unclear. The sample consisted of glioma tissue, nonneoplastic brain tissue, or PBMCs (not recorded which). CDR3 coding DNA: TGCAGCGTTGGTGAAGGGTATAGGGGCTACACCTTC. Protein sequence: CSVGEGYRGYTF.